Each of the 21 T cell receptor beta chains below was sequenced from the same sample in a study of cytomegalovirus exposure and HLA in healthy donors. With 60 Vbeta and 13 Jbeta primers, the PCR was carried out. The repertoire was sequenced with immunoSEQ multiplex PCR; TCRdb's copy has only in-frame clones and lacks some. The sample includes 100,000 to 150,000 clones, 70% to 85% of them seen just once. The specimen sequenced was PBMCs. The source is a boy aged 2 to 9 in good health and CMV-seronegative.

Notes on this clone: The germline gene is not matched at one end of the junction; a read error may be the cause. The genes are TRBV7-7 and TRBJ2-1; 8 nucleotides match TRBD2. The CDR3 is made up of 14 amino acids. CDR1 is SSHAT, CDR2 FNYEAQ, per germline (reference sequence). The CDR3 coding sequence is TGTGCTAGCAGCTTGGGGACTAGTAACAATGAGCAGTTCTTC. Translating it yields CASSLGTSNNEQFF.

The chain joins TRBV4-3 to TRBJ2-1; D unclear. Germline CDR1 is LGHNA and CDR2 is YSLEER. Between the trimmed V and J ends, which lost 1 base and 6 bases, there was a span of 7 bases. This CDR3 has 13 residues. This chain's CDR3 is CASSQVLVNEQFF. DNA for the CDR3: TGCGCCAGCAGCCAAGTTCTAGTCAATGAGCAGTTCTTC.

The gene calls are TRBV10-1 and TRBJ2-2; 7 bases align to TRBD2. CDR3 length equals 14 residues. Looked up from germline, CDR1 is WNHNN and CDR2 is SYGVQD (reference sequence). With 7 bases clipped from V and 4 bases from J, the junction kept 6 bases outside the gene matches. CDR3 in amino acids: CASTAGEATGELFF. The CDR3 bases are TGCGCCAGCACCGCGGGAGAGGCCACCGGGGAGCTGTTTTTT.

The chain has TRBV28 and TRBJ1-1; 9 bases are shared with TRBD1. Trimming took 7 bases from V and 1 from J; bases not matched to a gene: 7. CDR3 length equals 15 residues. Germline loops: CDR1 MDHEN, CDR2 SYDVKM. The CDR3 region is CASIKRGQGNTEAFF. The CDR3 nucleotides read TGTGCCAGCATTAAGCGGGGACAGGGGAACACTGAAGCTTTCTTT.

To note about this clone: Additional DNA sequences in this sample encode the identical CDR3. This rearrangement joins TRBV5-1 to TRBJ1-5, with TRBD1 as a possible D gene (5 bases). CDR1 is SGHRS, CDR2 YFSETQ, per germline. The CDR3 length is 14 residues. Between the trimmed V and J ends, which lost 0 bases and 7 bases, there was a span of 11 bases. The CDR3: CASSLERAGQPQHF. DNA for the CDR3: TGCGCCAGCAGCTTGGAACGGGCAGGGCAGCCCCAGCATTTT.

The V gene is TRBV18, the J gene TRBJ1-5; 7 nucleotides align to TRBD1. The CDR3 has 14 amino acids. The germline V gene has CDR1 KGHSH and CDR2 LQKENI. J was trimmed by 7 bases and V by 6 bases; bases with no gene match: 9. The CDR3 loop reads CASSLDRVRQPQHF. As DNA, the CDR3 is TGTGCCAGCTCCCTTGACAGGGTCCGGCAGCCCCAGCATTTT.

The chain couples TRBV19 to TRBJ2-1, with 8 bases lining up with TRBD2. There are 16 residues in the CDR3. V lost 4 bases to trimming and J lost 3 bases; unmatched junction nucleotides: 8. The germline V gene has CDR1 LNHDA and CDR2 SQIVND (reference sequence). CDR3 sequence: CASSNQREYVYNEQFF. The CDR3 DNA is TGTGCCAGTAGTAACCAGCGGGAGTACGTCTACAATGAGCAGTTCTTC.

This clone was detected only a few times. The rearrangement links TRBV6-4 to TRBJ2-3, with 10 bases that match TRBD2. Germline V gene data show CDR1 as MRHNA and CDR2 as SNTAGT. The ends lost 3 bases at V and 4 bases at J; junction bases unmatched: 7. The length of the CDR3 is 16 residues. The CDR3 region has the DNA TGTGCCAGCAGTGATTCTAGCGGGGGTAGCTCAGATACGCAGTATTTT. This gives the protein CASSDSSGGSSDTQYF.

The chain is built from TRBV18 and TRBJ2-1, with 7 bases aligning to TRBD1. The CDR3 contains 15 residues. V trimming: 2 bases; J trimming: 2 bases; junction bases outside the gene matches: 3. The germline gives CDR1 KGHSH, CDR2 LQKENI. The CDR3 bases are TGTGCCAGCTCACCAGGACAGGAAGCCTACAATGAGCAGTTCTTC. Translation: CASSPGQEAYNEQFF.

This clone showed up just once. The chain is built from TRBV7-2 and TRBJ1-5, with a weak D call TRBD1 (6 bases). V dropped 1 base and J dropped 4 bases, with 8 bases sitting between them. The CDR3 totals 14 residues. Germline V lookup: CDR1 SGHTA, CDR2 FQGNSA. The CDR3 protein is CASSLVRGNQPQHF. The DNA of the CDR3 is TGTGCCAGCAGCTTAGTAAGGGGGAATCAGCCCCAGCATTTT.

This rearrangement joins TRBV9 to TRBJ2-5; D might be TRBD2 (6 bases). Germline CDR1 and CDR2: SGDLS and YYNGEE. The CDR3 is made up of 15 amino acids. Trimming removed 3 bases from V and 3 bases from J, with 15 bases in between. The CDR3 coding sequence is TGTGCCAGCAGCGCCCACTCTAGCGTGGAAGAGACCCAGTACTTC. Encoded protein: CASSAHSSVEETQYF.

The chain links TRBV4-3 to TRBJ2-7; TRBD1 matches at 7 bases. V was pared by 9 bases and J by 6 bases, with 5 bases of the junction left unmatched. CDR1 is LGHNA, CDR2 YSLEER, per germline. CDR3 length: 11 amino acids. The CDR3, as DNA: TGCGCCAGTGGCAGGGGGAGCGAGCAGTACTTC. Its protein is CASGRGSEQYF.

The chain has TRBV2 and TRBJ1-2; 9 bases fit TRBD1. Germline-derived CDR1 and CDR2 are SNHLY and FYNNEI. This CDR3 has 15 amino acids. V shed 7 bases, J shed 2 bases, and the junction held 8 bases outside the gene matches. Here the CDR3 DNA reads TGTGCCAGCAAAGACCGGACAGGGGTCAACTATGGCTACACCTTC. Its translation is CASKDRTGVNYGYTF.

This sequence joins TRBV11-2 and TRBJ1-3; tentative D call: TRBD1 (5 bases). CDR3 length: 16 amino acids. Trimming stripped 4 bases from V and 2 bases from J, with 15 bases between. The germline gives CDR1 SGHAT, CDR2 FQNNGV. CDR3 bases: TGTGCCAGCAGCTCTGACCTGGACAACACTGGAAACACCATATATTTT. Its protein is CASSSDLDNTGNTIYF.

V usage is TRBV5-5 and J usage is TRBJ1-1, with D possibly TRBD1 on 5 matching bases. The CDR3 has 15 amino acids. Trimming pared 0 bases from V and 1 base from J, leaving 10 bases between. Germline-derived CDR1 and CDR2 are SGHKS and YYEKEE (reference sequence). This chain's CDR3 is CASSLAPGGNTEAFF. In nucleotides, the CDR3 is TGTGCCAGCAGCTTGGCCCCCGGGGGGAACACTGAAGCTTTCTTT.

The CDR3 sequence: CSVGGYGYTF. As DNA, the CDR3 is TGCAGCGTCGGAGGGTATGGCTACACCTTC. V gene TRBV29-1 combines with J gene TRBJ1-2; D is uncertain. The CDR3 contains 10 residues. V was clipped by 6 bases and J by 5 bases, with 7 bases between them. CDR1 is SQVTM, CDR2 ANQGSEA, per germline.

The CDR3 region is CASSLIRGNGEAFF. CDR3 nucleotide sequence: TGTGCCAGCAGCTTGATCAGGGGGAATGGGGAAGCTTTCTTT. The rearrangement joins TRBV5-4 to TRBJ1-1, with 7 bases fitting TRBD1. The germline CDR1 and CDR2 sequences are SGHNT and YYREEE (reference sequence). V shed 1 base and J 8 bases; nucleotides not matched to a gene: 8. CDR3 length equals 14 residues.

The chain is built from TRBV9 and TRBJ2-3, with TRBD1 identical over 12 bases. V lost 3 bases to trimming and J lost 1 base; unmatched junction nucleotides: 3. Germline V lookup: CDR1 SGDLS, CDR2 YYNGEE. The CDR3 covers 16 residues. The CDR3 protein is CASSERDRGRTDTQYF. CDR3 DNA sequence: TGTGCCAGCAGCGAACGGGACAGGGGGCGCACAGATACGCAGTATTTT. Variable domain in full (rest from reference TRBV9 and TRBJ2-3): DSGVTQTPKHLITATGQRVTLRCSPRSGDLSVYWYQQSLDQGLQFLIQYYNGEERAKGNILERFSAQQFPDLHSELNLSSLELGDSALYFCASSERDRGRTDTQYFGPGTRLTVL.

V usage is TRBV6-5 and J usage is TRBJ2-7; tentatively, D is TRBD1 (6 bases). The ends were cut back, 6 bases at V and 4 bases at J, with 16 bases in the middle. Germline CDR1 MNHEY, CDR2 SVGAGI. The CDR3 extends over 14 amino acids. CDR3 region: CASRSAGASYEQYV. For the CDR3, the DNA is TGTGCCAGCAGGAGCGCAGGGGCAAGTTACGAGCAGTACGTC.

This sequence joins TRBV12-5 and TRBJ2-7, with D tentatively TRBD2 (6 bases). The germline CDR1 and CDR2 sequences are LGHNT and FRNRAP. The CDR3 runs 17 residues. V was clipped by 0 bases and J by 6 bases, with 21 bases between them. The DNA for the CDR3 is TGTGCTAGTGGTTTGGTACCTTCATTGGCGGGGATTGGCGAGCAGTACTTC. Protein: CASGLVPSLAGIGEQYF.

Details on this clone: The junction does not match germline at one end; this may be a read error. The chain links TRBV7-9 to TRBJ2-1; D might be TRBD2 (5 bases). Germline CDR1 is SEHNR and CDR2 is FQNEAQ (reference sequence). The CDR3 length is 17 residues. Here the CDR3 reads CSSSQSGWGDSYNEQFF. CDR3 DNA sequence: TGTTCCAGCAGCCAATCGGGGTGGGGAGACTCCTACAATGAGCAGTTCTTC.